Listed below are T cell receptor beta chains from one sample, sequenced in a study of human T cells and chemical hapten exposure. Using its own MiXCR run on the RACE reads, TCRdb lists one record per CDR3 protein. The repertoire includes about 400,000 distinct CDR3 sequences, nearly 6.5% of them detected once, and roughly 5.4% sits in the top ten. The sequencing here drew on whole blood, taken in connection with sensitization to the hapten diphenylcyclopropenone (DPC). The receptors come from a woman between 18 and 29 years old with alopecia areata. Some clones in this sample may be carry-over from other donors' samples. The CDR3 runs from the conserved cysteine through the conserved F or W. The order of the fields is CDR3 DNA, CDR3 protein, D gene, clone size, V gene, J gene. D genes are given only for firm matches. Some rows mark clone size as missing; the rest say once, few, many or name a class of expanded clone.

cdr3_nt: TGTGCCAGCAGCCCTGGACTAGATAGCAATCAGCCCCAGCATTTT
cdr3_aa: CASSPGLDSNQPQHF
d_call: .
clone_size: few
v_call: TRBV7-9
j_call: TRBJ1-5

cdr3_nt: TGTGCCAGCAGCCAAGTCGGACTAGGGCGGGATTTTGGCACTGAAGCTTTCTTT
cdr3_aa: CASSQVGLGRDFGTEAFF
d_call: .
clone_size: few
v_call: TRBV3-1
j_call: TRBJ1-1

cdr3_nt: TGTGCCAGCAGCCCACTCCAGGGGTTTGCCGGGGAGCTGTTTTTT
cdr3_aa: CASSPLQGFAGELFF
d_call: .
clone_size: .
v_call: TRBV7-9
j_call: TRBJ2-2

cdr3_nt: TGTGCCAGCAGTTACTCGAGCCAGACTTATGGCTACACCTTC
cdr3_aa: CASSYSSQTYGYTF
d_call: .
clone_size: few
v_call: TRBV6-5
j_call: TRBJ1-2

cdr3_nt: TGCAGTGCTAGAACAGACCCCTGGGGGACTGAAGCTTTCTTT
cdr3_aa: CSARTDPWGTEAFF
d_call: .
clone_size: few
v_call: TRBV20-1
j_call: TRBJ1-1

cdr3_nt: TGTGCCAGCACCACCTCCGCCAGCACAGATACGCAGTATTTT
cdr3_aa: CASTTSASTDTQYF
d_call: .
clone_size: .
v_call: TRBV28
j_call: TRBJ2-3

cdr3_nt: TGCAGTGCTAGCGCGGGCCAGATTAATTCACCCCTCCACTTT
cdr3_aa: CSASAGQINSPLHF
d_call: .
clone_size: few
v_call: TRBV20-1
j_call: TRBJ1-6

cdr3_nt: TGTGCCAGCAGCGTAGCCCCTAGCTACCAAGAGACCCAGTACTTC
cdr3_aa: CASSVAPSYQETQYF
d_call: .
clone_size: .
v_call: TRBV9
j_call: TRBJ2-5

cdr3_nt: TGTGCCAGCAGTGACCGAACCCCAAACGTCCTGACTTTC
cdr3_aa: CASSDRTPNVLTF
d_call: .
clone_size: .
v_call: TRBV2
j_call: TRBJ2-6

cdr3_nt: TGTGCCAGCAGTTCGCAGGGGCTGCATGAAAAACTGTTTTTT
cdr3_aa: CASSSQGLHEKLFF
d_call: .
clone_size: many
v_call: TRBV28
j_call: TRBJ1-4

cdr3_nt: TGTGCCAGCACCCTGGACGGCTACGAGCAGTACTTC
cdr3_aa: CASTLDGYEQYF
d_call: .
clone_size: .
v_call: TRBV28
j_call: TRBJ2-7

cdr3_nt: TGTGCCATCGCCGGAGGGGGAGAAGATACGCAGTATTTT
cdr3_aa: CAIAGGGEDTQYF
d_call: .
clone_size: few
v_call: TRBV10-3
j_call: TRBJ2-3

cdr3_nt: TGTGCCACCAGTGACCCTTCAGGGACCGATGAAGCTTTCTTT
cdr3_aa: CATSDPSGTDEAFF
d_call: .
clone_size: many
v_call: TRBV24-1
j_call: TRBJ1-1

cdr3_nt: TGCGCCAGCAGCCCAACAGTCACCGGGGAGCTGTTTTTT
cdr3_aa: CASSPTVTGELFF
d_call: .
clone_size: few
v_call: TRBV4-3
j_call: TRBJ2-2

cdr3_nt: TGTGCCAGCAGCTTAGAGGCAGCCAAAAACATTCAGTACTTC
cdr3_aa: CASSLEAAKNIQYF
d_call: .
clone_size: .
v_call: TRBV7-2
j_call: TRBJ2-4

cdr3_nt: TGTGCCATCAGTGAGTCGGGAGATACGCAGTATTTT
cdr3_aa: CAISESGDTQYF
d_call: .
clone_size: few
v_call: TRBV10-3
j_call: TRBJ2-3

cdr3_nt: TGTGCCAGCAGCCCCCGACTTACGGGAACCGGGACAGGACTGACTTCACCCCTCCACTTT
cdr3_aa: CASSPRLTGTGTGLTSPLHF
d_call: TRBD1
clone_size: few
v_call: TRBV14
j_call: TRBJ1-6